The entry below gives a single T cell receptor beta chain sequence along with its context. Antigen: not known. The data originate from a study of cytomegalovirus exposure and HLA in healthy donors. Study conclusions and caveats: In a later analysis, TCR beta V- and J-gene trimming was associated with a missense DCLRE1C variant.

The CDR3 spans 13 residues. CDR1 is KGHSH and CDR2 is LQKENI in the germline V gene. The V gene lost 5 bases and the J gene lost 2 bases, with 9 bases spanning the gap. Researchers ran the PCR with 60 Vbeta and 13 Jbeta primers. Libraries were prepared by immunoSEQ multiplex PCR; TCRdb keeps only in-frame clonotypes and omits some of them. The sample lists approximately 170,000 clones, 65% to 90% seen once, with around 2.3% in the top ten. The sequence derives from a male donor in good health and CMV-seronegative. The sequenced material came from PBMCs. The chain recombines TRBV18 with TRBJ2-5, with D perhaps TRBD1 (5 bases). For the CDR3, the DNA is TGTGCCAGCTCAACAGGCCTTCAAGAGACCCAGTACTTC. This encodes CASSTGLQETQYF. Full variable domain (outside the CDR3, taken from reference TRBV18 and TRBJ2-5): NAGVMQNPRHLVRRRGQEARLRCSPMKGHSHVYWYRQLPEEGLKFMVYLQKENIIDESGMPKERFSAEFPKEGPSILRIQQVVRGDSAAYFCASSTGLQETQYFGPGTRLLVL.